This is a list of T cell receptor beta chains from one sample in a study of T cell responses to AZD1222 COVID-19 vaccine. Libraries were prepared by immunoSEQ multiplex PCR; TCRdb keeps only in-frame clonotypes and omits some of them. The sample lists over 40,000 clones, 75% to 85% occurring once. Material: peripheral blood, obtained on day 0 of AZD1222 vaccination. The receptors were sampled from an adult in good health. Both conserved end residues are part of each CDR3. The order of the fields is V gene, clone size, D gene, CDR3 length, J gene, CDR3 DNA, CDR3 protein. A D gene is named only where the DNA matches it firmly. Only part of the rows carry a size: once, few, many, or a class if the clone is expanded.

>TRBV9|.|.|14|TRBJ2-7
TGTGCCAGCAGCCTCCTACCGGGATCCTACGAGCAGTACTTC
CASSLLPGSYEQYF
>TRBV10-2|.|TRBD2|16|TRBJ2-7
TGCGCCAGCAGTGAGGGTAGCGGGGGGGTCCCCTACGAGCAGTACTTC
CASSEGSGGVPYEQYF
>TRBV19|.|.|17|TRBJ2-2
TGTGCCAGTAGGGAACCGCGAAGGACAGCGAACACCGGGGAGCTGTTTTTT
CASREPRRTANTGELFF
>TRBV5-4|few|TRBD2|16|TRBJ2-1
TGTGCCAGCAGCCCCGGACTAGCGGAGTCCTACAATGAGCAGTTCTTC
CASSPGLAESYNEQFF
>TRBV5-1|.|.|14|TRBJ1-2
TGCGCCAGCAGCCCACAGATTACAAACTATGGCTACACCTTC
CASSPQITNYGYTF
>TRBV5-1|.|.|13|TRBJ2-5
TGCGCCAGCAGCTTGATGAGACAAGAGACCCAGTACTTC
CASSLMRQETQYF
>TRBV7-2|.|TRBD1|15|TRBJ1-2
TGTGCCAGCAGCTTACGGACAGGGTTGAACTATGGCTACACCTTC
CASSLRTGLNYGYTF
>TRBV18|.|.|14|TRBJ1-1
TGTGCCAGCTCACTGGGGCAGCTGAACACTGAAGCTTTCTTT
CASSLGQLNTEAFF
>TRBV19|.|TRBD1|14|TRBJ1-6
TGTGCCAGTAGTCTCAGGGGGAGGAGTTCACCCCTCCACTTT
CASSLRGRSSPLHF
>TRBV19|.|.|15|TRBJ2-7
TGTGCCAGTAGTAGGCAGTTAGGACAGCCCTACGAGCAGTACTTC
CASSRQLGQPYEQYF
>TRBV4-1|.|.|17|TRBJ2-7
TGCGCCAGCAGCCAAGATAACTCCGGCAGGGCGCACTACGAGCAGTACTTC
CASSQDNSGRAHYEQYF
>TRBV9|.|TRBD2|18|TRBJ2-1
TGTGCCAGCAGCGTAGTTTCGACTAGCGGGGCAAGCGACAATGAGCAGTTCTTC
CASSVVSTSGASDNEQFF
>TRBV2|.|TRBD2|15|TRBJ2-1
TGTGCCAGCAGGCGGGAGGGTAGCTCCTACAATGAGCAGTTCTTC
CASRREGSSYNEQFF
>TRBV7-2|.|.|15|TRBJ1-1
TGTGCCAGCAGCCTAAAAACAGGGATGAACACTGAAGCTTTCTTT
CASSLKTGMNTEAFF
>TRBV5-6|.|TRBD1|16|TRBJ2-3
TGTGCCAGCAGCCGGGCTCCGGGACAGGGGACAGATACGCAGTATTTT
CASSRAPGQGTDTQYF
>TRBV6-1|.|TRBD2|17|TRBJ2-7
TGTGCCAGCAGTGAACTTTTGGGACTAGCCGAGAGGAACGAGCAGTACTTC
CASSELLGLAERNEQYF
>TRBV3-1/TRBV3-2|.|.|15|TRBJ2-7
TGTGCCAGCAGCCCAAACTACAGGAGCTCCTACGAGCAGTACTTC
CASSPNYRSSYEQYF
>TRBV6-1|.|.|13|TRBJ2-7
TGTGCCAGCAGTGAACAGGTTACCTACGAGCAGTACTTC
CASSEQVTYEQYF
>TRBV11-2|.|.|13|TRBJ2-7
TGTGCCAGCAGCTGGCAGGGACTGCCCGAGCAGTACTTC
CASSWQGLPEQYF
>TRBV7-9|.|.|17|TRBJ2-3
TGTGCCAGCAGCTTAGCGGGGGGTTTAGGGGATCCAGATACGCAGTATTTT
CASSLAGGLGDPDTQYF
>TRBV3-1/TRBV3-2|.|.|14|TRBJ1-1
TGTGCCAGCAGCCAAGGGGCCGGGGGATCTGAAGCTTTCTTT
CASSQGAGGSEAFF
>TRBV4-2|.|.|15|TRBJ1-2
TGTGCCAGCAGCAGGGGGACTGGAGCTAACTATGGCTACACCTTC
CASSRGTGANYGYTF
>TRBV25-1|.|.|12|TRBJ1-1
TGTGCCAGCAACGCTATGAACACTGAAGCTTTCTTT
CASNAMNTEAFF
>TRBV7-6|few|TRBD1|16|TRBJ2-2
TGTGCCAGCAGCTCAGGGGACAGGGCCTTAGGCGGGGAGCTGTTTTTT
CASSSGDRALGGELFF
>TRBV5-1|once|TRBD1|13|TRBJ2-5
TGCGCCAGCAGGACAGGGGAACAAGAGACCCAGTACTTC
CASRTGEQETQYF
>TRBV5-1|few|TRBD1|15|TRBJ2-1
TGCGCCAGCAGCCCCGGGACAGGGGTCTACAATGAGCAGTTCTTC
CASSPGTGVYNEQFF
>TRBV6-1|few|TRBD2|15|TRBJ2-2
TGTGCCAGCAGTCTAGCGGGGGGGCCCACCGGGGAGCTGTTTTTT
CASSLAGGPTGELFF
>TRBV29-1|.|TRBD1|13|TRBJ1-2
TGCAGCGTCCGGACAGGGGATAACTATGGCTACACCTTC
CSVRTGDNYGYTF
>TRBV3-1/TRBV3-2|.|.|13|TRBJ1-3
TGTGCCAGCAGCCAAGGACAGAGAAACACCATATATTTT
CASSQGQRNTIYF
>TRBV2|.|TRBD1|15|TRBJ2-2
TGTGCCAGTGGACGGGACAGGGCTATTTCCGGGGAGCTGTTTTTT
CASGRDRAISGELFF
>TRBV28|.|TRBD1|15|TRBJ1-2
TGTGCCAGCAGTCTAACAGGGGAGGAGGAATATGGCTACACCTTC
CASSLTGEEEYGYTF
>TRBV18|once|TRBD1|15|TRBJ1-2
TGTGCCAGCTCACCCCGGACAGGGGGTGACTATGGCTACACCTTC
CASSPRTGGDYGYTF
>TRBV6-5|.|TRBD1|14|TRBJ1-1
TGTGCCAGCAGTTTCCACAGGGGGAACACTGAAGCTTTCTTT
CASSFHRGNTEAFF
>TRBV4-3|.|.|13|TRBJ2-2
TGCGCCAGCAGCCAAGAGCCATGGGCAGCCTCGTTTTTT
CASSQEPWAASFF